Below, 15 T cell receptor beta chains from the same sample are listed, as sequenced in a study of blood T cell repertoires in COVID-19. Clones were sequenced by immunoSEQ multiplex PCR, and TCRdb holds only the in-frame ones, with some missing. The sample consists of about 140,000 clones, 70% to 80% of them appearing once. Input material: peripheral blood. These receptors all stem from a man aged 55 to 70 with acute or convalescent COVID-19.

The chain joins TRBV9 to TRBJ1-1; D unclear. Germline V lookup: CDR1 SGDLS, CDR2 YYNGEE. The ends were cut back, 0 bases at V and 3 bases at J, with 18 bases in the middle. The CDR3 totals 17 residues. In nucleotides, the CDR3 is TGTGCCAGCAGCGTAGTTCCCGGGATAATTCGGGACACTGAAGCTTTCTTT. This sequence encodes CASSVVPGIIRDTEAFF. The variable domain in full, with the rest retrieved from reference TRBV9 and TRBJ1-1, is DSGVTQTPKHLITATGQRVTLRCSPRSGDLSVYWYQQSLDQGLQFLIQYYNGEERAKGNILERFSAQQFPDLHSELNLSSLELGDSALYFCASSVVPGIIRDTEAFFGQGTRLTVV.

This clone has only a few counts. J is TRBJ1-6 and V is TRBV6-6; D is uncertain. This CDR3 has 15 amino acids. Between the trimmed V and J ends, which lost 2 bases and 9 bases, there was a span of 14 bases. The germline V gene encodes CDR1 MNHNY and CDR2 SVGAGI (reference sequence). CDR3: CASSYVEGGRSPLHF. CDR3 nucleotides: TGTGCCAGCAGTTACGTAGAGGGAGGGCGTTCACCCCTCCACTTT.

The chain couples TRBV27 to TRBJ2-2; 10 nucleotides match TRBD2. V was pared by 10 bases and J by 1 base, with 9 bases of the junction left unmatched. Germline V CDR1 and CDR2: MNHEY, SMNVEV (reference sequence). CDR3 length: 16 amino acids. CDR3 coding DNA: TGTGCCACTGGCACTTTAGCGGGAGGGAACACCGGGGAGCTGTTTTTT. It codes for CATGTLAGGNTGELFF.

The J gene is TRBJ1-5, the V gene TRBV16; TRBD1 might be the D (5 bases). In germline, CDR1 is KGHSY, CDR2 FQNENV. The CDR3 has 14 amino acids. The ends were cut back, 2 bases at V and 4 bases at J, with 9 bases in the middle. CDR3 sequence: CASSQIKGNQPQHF. The DNA for the CDR3 is TGTGCCAGCAGCCAAATCAAGGGGAATCAGCCCCAGCATTTT.

In its sample, this clone was seen once. The J gene is TRBJ1-4, the V gene TRBV28, with 10 positions matching TRBD1. J lost 7 bases, V lost 2 bases, and 7 bases had no gene match. Germline values: CDR1 MDHEN, CDR2 SYDVKM. This CDR3 region has 16 residues. CDR3 amino acids: CASSLLWRTGGEKLFF. The CDR3 DNA is TGTGCCAGCAGTTTACTTTGGCGGACAGGGGGTGAAAAACTGTTTTTT.

The count of this clone is one. The chain couples TRBV12-3 or TRBV12-4 to TRBJ1-5; D uncertain. Trimming took off 5 bases at V and 6 bases at J, with 11 bases between the two ends. The CDR3 runs 13 residues. The CDR3 sequence: CASSPSVAQPQHF. DNA of the CDR3: TGTGCCAGCAGTCCCTCGGTTGCTCAGCCCCAGCATTTT.

The chain is built from TRBV27 and TRBJ2-1; the match to TRBD1 covers 9 bases. Germline trimming cut 4 bases from V and 3 bases from J; bases unmatched to any gene: 4. The germline gives CDR1 MNHEY, CDR2 SMNVEV (reference sequence). The length of the CDR3 is 15 residues. CDR3 in amino acids: CASSSRDRVYNEQFF. Written as DNA, the CDR3 is TGTGCCAGCAGTTCCCGGGACAGGGTCTACAATGAGCAGTTCTTC.

The rearrangement uses TRBV30 and TRBJ1-2, with 7 positions matching TRBD1. V was clipped by 1 base and J by 2 bases; unmatched bases: 4. The CDR3 contains 14 residues. CDR1 GTSNPN and CDR2 SVGIG come from the germline V gene (reference sequence). For the CDR3, the DNA is TGTGCCTGGAGTGAAGGGGGCGCGAACTATGGCTACACCTTC. This translates into CAWSEGGANYGYTF.

This clone was seen just once. The rearrangement uses TRBV19 and TRBJ1-6; D not certain. V was cut by 8 bases and J by 7 bases, with 9 bases left in between. CDR1 and CDR2 from the germline V gene are LNHDA and SQIVND (reference sequence). This CDR3 is 12 amino acids long. This CDR3 is CASRAGNSPLHF. The CDR3 DNA sequence: TGTGCCAGTCGTGCGGGGAATTCACCCCTCCACTTT. The entire variable domain, with the rest obtained from reference TRBV19 and TRBJ1-6, is as follows: DGGITQSPKYLFRKEGQNVTLSCEQNLNHDAMYWYRQDPGQGLRLIYYSQIVNDFQKGDIAEGYSVSREKKESFPLTVTSAQKNPTAFYLCASRAGNSPLHFGNGTRLTVT.

The chain uses TRBV6-2 or TRBV6-3 and TRBJ1-5; D may be TRBD1 (5 bases). Trimming removed 4 bases from V and 1 base from J, with 14 bases in between. Germline values: CDR1 MNHEY, CDR2 SVGEGT. The CDR3 length is 16 residues. CDR3 sequence reads: CASSSTVARSNQPQHF. The CDR3, as DNA: TGTGCCAGCAGTTCGACAGTCGCCCGAAGCAATCAGCCCCAGCATTTT.

The chain couples TRBV6-1 to TRBJ2-5, with TRBD2 matching 9 bases. CDR1 and CDR2 from the germline V gene are MNHNS and SASEGT. The CDR3 covers 16 residues. J was trimmed by 4 bases and V by 5 bases; bases with no gene match: 11. CDR3 in amino acids: CASSQERAGGRETQYF. DNA of the CDR3: TGTGCCAGCAGTCAAGAGCGAGCGGGAGGTCGAGAGACCCAGTACTTC.

The J gene is TRBJ2-1, the V gene TRBV3-1 (or the pseudogene TRBV3-2), with a tentative D call TRBD2 (6 bases). Germline V CDR1 and CDR2: LGHDT, YNNKEL (reference sequence). V lost 1 base, J lost 4 bases, and 14 bases lay in between. The length of the CDR3 is 16 residues. The CDR3 region has the DNA TGTGCCAGCAGCCAAGGTGCGGGGCCGGGGTACAATGAGCAGTTCTTC. Translating it yields CASSQGAGPGYNEQFF.

This chain connects TRBV7-2 to TRBJ2-1; 7 bases are a match to TRBD2. Germline loops: CDR1 SGHTA, CDR2 FQGNSA. V lost 5 bases to trimming and J lost 0 bases; unmatched junction nucleotides: 10. The CDR3 covers 17 residues. The CDR3 reads CASSIGLLAFSYNEQFF. The CDR3 region has the DNA TGTGCCAGCAGCATAGGGCTACTAGCGTTCTCCTACAATGAGCAGTTCTTC.

V and J are TRBV18 and TRBJ1-3, with D tentatively TRBD1 (5 bases). This CDR3 has 14 residues. V lost 5 bases and J 4 bases, leaving 12 bases between the germline ends. Looked up from germline, CDR1 is KGHSH and CDR2 is LQKENI. The CDR3 DNA follows: TGTGCCAGCTCAACTCAGGGAATCGGAAACACCATATATTTT. It is translated as CASSTQGIGNTIYF.

This sequence joins TRBV5-6 and TRBJ2-3, with 7 bases fitting TRBD1. Trimming cost V 6 bases and J 6 bases; bases outside gene matches: 16. The germline V gene has CDR1 SGHDT and CDR2 YYEEEE. This CDR3 is 16 amino acids long. In DNA form, the CDR3 reads TGTGCCAGCACCCTTTTGGGACAGCGAGCTGAGGATACGCAGTATTTT. Its translation is CASTLLGQRAEDTQYF.